The clone carrying this TCR beta chain was picked up many times. Its matching antigen is unknown. This record comes from a study of CD8 T cells in ankylosing spondylitis. The study, taken as a whole, reports: For ankylosing spondylitis blood, a TCR beta motif of seven to nine highly homologous variants appeared characteristic.

MiXCR, applied by TCRdb to the 5' RACE reads, yields one record per CDR3 protein. Here the sample spans around 770,000 distinct CDR3 sequences, about an eighth being singletons. The V end was cut by 5 bases, the J end by 0 bases, with 17 bases between. The CDR3 totals 16 residues. Germline CDR1 is MGHRA and CDR2 is YSYEKL. The origin of this receptor is a male donor with ankylosing spondylitis. Sequencing input: blood, either unsorted or a sorted T cell fraction (not recorded which). The rearrangement uses TRBV4-1 and TRBJ2-7; the D gene is possibly TRBD2 (6 bases). The chain's CDR3 is CASSDLGGANSYEQYF. DNA for the CDR3: TGCGCCAGCAGCGACCTCGGGGGAGCGAACTCCTACGAGCAGTACTTC.